The 32 T cell receptor beta chains below were found in one sample sequenced in a study of beta chain features in type 1 diabetes. Of the isolated RNA, all was reverse transcribed, and so the sequenced material was expressed TCRB transcripts. Repertoires were generated with immunoSEQ multiplex PCR, while TCRdb's copy carries only in-frame clones and drops some. The sample has around 180,000 clones; approximately 13% are singletons. The specimen sequenced was central memory CD4+ T cells from blood. These receptors were taken from a woman aged 18-35 years in good health.

This clone was picked up a small number of times. The chain links TRBV29-1 to TRBJ1-5, with 10 bases matching TRBD1. Unmatched junction bases numbered 6, after V lost 4 bases and J lost 0 bases. Germline-derived CDR1 and CDR2 are SQVTM and ANQGSEA. The CDR3 consists of 16 residues. Here the CDR3 reads CSVVTTGGYSNQPQHF. DNA for the CDR3: TGCAGCGTTGTAACGACAGGGGGCTATAGCAATCAGCCCCAGCATTTT.

This clone was seen only a few times. The J gene is TRBJ2-7, the V gene TRBV28; 8 bases align to TRBD2. This CDR3 spans 15 amino acids. Germline values: CDR1 MDHEN, CDR2 SYDVKM. V dropped 4 bases and J dropped 4; count of bases not matched to a gene: 9. The CDR3 spells CASSSYIAGLYEQYF. CDR3 DNA: TGTGCCAGCAGTTCGTATATAGCGGGATTGTACGAGCAGTACTTC.

This clone was counted between two and nine times. The chain links TRBV6-5 to TRBJ2-7; TRBD2 aligns across 8 bases. Germline values: CDR1 MNHEY, CDR2 SVGAGI. V lost 6 bases and J lost 3; bases outside the gene matches: 4. The CDR3 length is 13 residues. The CDR3 protein is CASSQAGGYEQYF. For the CDR3, the DNA is TGTGCCAGCAGCCAGGCGGGGGGCTACGAGCAGTACTTC.

Only a few counts were recorded for this clone. Other DNA sequences within the sample encode an identical CDR3. The J gene is TRBJ1-2, the V gene TRBV7-2; no definite D call. Trimming took 5 bases from V and 6 from J, leaving 13 bases between them. CDR3 length: 13 amino acids. The germline V gene has CDR1 SGHTA and CDR2 FQGNSA. CDR3 coding DNA: TGTGCCAGCAGCCTCACCTCCGGGGATGGCTACACCTTC. This sequence encodes CASSLTSGDGYTF. Full variable domain (rest looked up from reference TRBV7-2 and TRBJ1-2): GAGVSQSPSNKVTEKGKDVELRCDPISGHTALYWYRQSLGQGLEFLIYFQGNSAPDKSGLPSDRFSAERTGGSVSTLTIQRTQQEDSAVYLCASSLTSGDGYTFGSGTRLTVV.

The chain combines TRBV15 with TRBJ1-2, with TRBD1 identical over 12 bases. CDR3 size: 17 residues. Trimming at V came to 1 base and at J to 5 bases, leaving 8 bases not matched to a gene. Germline CDR1 reads LNHNV; CDR2 reads YYDKDF (reference sequence). In nucleotides, the CDR3 is TGTGCCACCAGCAGAGGTGGTACGGGACAGGGGGCTTATGGCTACACCTTC. This sequence encodes CATSRGGTGQGAYGYTF.

The gene calls are TRBV20-1 and TRBJ2-5; D is unresolved. The CDR3 contains 10 residues. Germline V lookup: CDR1 DFQATT, CDR2 SNEGSKA (reference sequence). Trimming stripped 7 bases from V and 5 bases from J, with 8 bases between. CDR3 sequence: CSVTSETQYF. For the CDR3, the DNA is TGCAGTGTTACCAGTGAGACCCAGTACTTC.

The chain recombines TRBV5-1 with TRBJ1-1; D remains ambiguous. Germline V gene lookup returns CDR1 SGHRS and CDR2 YFSETQ. The CDR3 has 15 amino acids. Trimming pared 3 bases from V and 4 bases from J, leaving 16 bases between. The CDR3 spells CASSSGRQTFTEAFF. The CDR3 DNA reads as TGCGCCAGCAGCTCGGGAAGGCAGACCTTCACTGAAGCTTTCTTT.

This clone appeared a few times. This chain connects TRBV19 to TRBJ2-1, with 9 bases lining up with TRBD1. V lost 5 bases to trimming and J lost 4 bases; unmatched junction nucleotides: 9. The CDR3 covers 16 residues. Germline values: CDR1 LNHDA, CDR2 SQIVND (reference sequence). The CDR3 loop reads CASSVSGTGIYNEQFF. The CDR3 DNA is TGTGCCAGTAGTGTCTCCGGGACAGGGATTTACAATGAGCAGTTCTTC.

The chain is built from TRBV11-3 and TRBJ1-5, with TRBD1 identical over 8 bases. V lost 0 bases, J lost 4 bases, and 11 bases stayed unmatched. The CDR3 extends over 18 amino acids. The V gene's germline CDR1 is SGHNT and CDR2 YENEEA. This CDR3 reads CASSLEQRAGGLNQPQHF. The CDR3 nucleotides read TGTGCCAGCAGCTTAGAGCAGCGGGCAGGGGGCCTTAATCAGCCCCAGCATTTT. Combining the CDR3 with reference TRBV11-3 and TRBJ1-5 gives the whole variable domain EAGVVQSPRYKIIEKKQPVAFWCNPISGHNTLYWYLQNLGQGPELLIRYENEEAVDDSQLPKDRFSAERLKGVDSTLKIQPAELGDSAVYLCASSLEQRAGGLNQPQHFGDGTRLSIL.

This clone has only a few counts. The chain joins TRBV27 to TRBJ2-7; 7 nucleotides agree with TRBD1. In germline, CDR1 is MNHEY, CDR2 SMNVEV (reference sequence). V lost 9 bases, J lost 7 bases, and 18 bases stayed unmatched. This CDR3 has 15 amino acids. CDR3 protein: CASKILKQGQGEQYF. CDR3 DNA: TGTGCCAGTAAAATACTTAAACAGGGGCAAGGGGAGCAGTACTTC.

This rearrangement joins TRBV28 to TRBJ2-6; 8 bases agree with TRBD1. This CDR3 has 18 amino acids. The junction had 7 bases not matched to a gene; V was cut back by 3 bases and J by 0 bases. The germline gives CDR1 MDHEN, CDR2 SYDVKM. The CDR3 loop is CASSLSQGANSGANVLTF. CDR3 nucleotide sequence: TGTGCCAGCAGTTTGTCCCAGGGGGCGAACTCTGGGGCCAACGTCCTGACTTTC.

This rearrangement joins TRBV18 to TRBJ2-3, with D perhaps TRBD1 (6 bases). The CDR3 spans 16 residues. Germline lookup yields CDR1 KGHSH and CDR2 LQKENI. Trimming removed 0 bases from V and 3 bases from J, with 13 bases in between. The CDR3 here is CASSPPGVRGTDTQYF. CDR3 DNA: TGTGCCAGCTCACCACCCGGTGTAAGGGGGACAGATACGCAGTATTTT.

This clone was recorded a few times. The chain combines TRBV7-2 with TRBJ2-2; 7 bases line up with TRBD2. The length of the CDR3 is 16 residues. The germline gives CDR1 SGHTA, CDR2 FQGNSA. Losses at the gene ends were 1 base for V and 0 bases for J; bases not matched to a gene: 2. Here the CDR3 reads CASSLVSGPNTGELFF. CDR3 DNA: TGTGCCAGCAGCTTAGTTAGCGGGCCGAACACCGGGGAGCTGTTTTTT.

V usage is TRBV15 and J usage is TRBJ2-1; D uncertain. The CDR3 covers 15 residues. In germline, CDR1 is LNHNV, CDR2 YYDKDF (reference sequence). Deletions cut 1 base from V and 5 bases from J, with 12 bases between. The chain's CDR3 is CATSRVWARDNEQFF. The CDR3 nucleotides read TGTGCCACCAGCAGAGTCTGGGCACGAGACAATGAGCAGTTCTTC.

This clone was seen a handful of times. The chain uses TRBV7-2 and TRBJ2-3; 8 bases align to TRBD2. V gave up 0 bases and J gave up 14 bases; unmatched junction bases: 4. CDR3 length: 12 residues. Germline V gene data show CDR1 as SGHTA and CDR2 as FQGNSA. CDR3 sequence: CASSLAGRAVYF. CDR3 nucleotides: TGTGCCAGCAGCTTAGCCGGGAGGGCCGTGTATTTT.

This clone has only one observation. This could be a read error, since a much larger clone is one nucleotide away. The chain carries TRBV7-2 and TRBJ2-3; 12 bases map to TRBD2. The J segment lost 5 bases and the V segment lost 6 bases, leaving 3 bases of the junction unmatched. The CDR3 loop spans 14 amino acids. Germline V lookup: CDR1 SGHTA, CDR2 FQGNSA. CDR3 bases: TGTGCCAGCAGACCGGGACTAGCGGGAGATACGCAGTATTTT. It codes for CASRPGLAGDTQYF.

This sequence joins TRBV7-9 and TRBJ2-3, with D perhaps TRBD1 (6 bases). V lost 6 bases and J 0 bases, leaving 16 bases between the germline ends. The CDR3 runs 16 residues. In germline, CDR1 is SEHNR, CDR2 FQNEAQ (reference sequence). The CDR3 reads CASSSRTAGSTDTQYF. In nucleotides, the CDR3 is TGTGCCAGCAGTTCACGGACAGCCGGTAGCACAGATACGCAGTATTTT.

The chain has TRBV5-4 and TRBJ2-1; TRBD2 aligns across 9 bases. The CDR3 has 16 amino acids. The V gene's germline CDR1 is SGHNT and CDR2 YYREEE (reference sequence). With V trimmed by 3 bases and J by 6 bases, 10 bases remained unmatched. CDR3 in amino acids: CASSSGLAGVSNEQFF. The CDR3 nucleotides are TGTGCCAGCAGCTCGGGCTTAGCGGGAGTGTCCAATGAGCAGTTCTTC. The full variable domain, completed using reference TRBV5-4 and TRBJ2-1, is ETGVTQSPTHLIKTRGQQVTLRCSSQSGHNTVSWYQQALGQGPQFIFQYYREEENGRGNFPPRFSGLQFPNYSSELNVNALELDDSALYLCASSSGLAGVSNEQFFGPGTRLTVL.

With respect to this clone: Other nucleotide sequences in the sample specify the same CDR3. The rearrangement links TRBV7-2 to TRBJ1-2, with TRBD1 matching over 9 bases. There are 13 residues in the CDR3. The V segment lost 5 bases and the J segment 5 bases; nucleotides outside the gene matches: 3. Looked up from germline, CDR1 is SGHTA and CDR2 is FQGNSA. The CDR3 loop reads CASSPGTGYGYTF. In DNA, the CDR3 is TGTGCCAGCAGCCCCGGGACAGGGTATGGCTACACCTTC. Full variable domain (rest looked up from reference TRBV7-2 and TRBJ1-2): GAGVSQSPSNKVTEKGKDVELRCDPISGHTALYWYRQSLGQGLEFLIYFQGNSAPDKSGLPSDRFSAERTGGSVSTLTIQRTQQEDSAVYLCASSPGTGYGYTFGSGTRLTVV.

This clone has only a few counts. V and J are TRBV30 and TRBJ1-4; tentatively, D is TRBD1 (5 bases). The germline CDR1 and CDR2 sequences are GTSNPN and SVGIG (reference sequence). CDR3 length: 15 residues. Trimming took 5 bases from V and 11 from J, leaving 24 bases between them. As DNA, the CDR3 is TGTGCCTGGGGAGGAAAGGGAATTCGTGGGGGGAAACTGTTTTTT. It codes for CAWGGKGIRGGKLFF.

This clone was picked up a small number of times. The gene calls are TRBV30 and TRBJ1-3; TRBD1 is a possible D gene (5 bases). Germline V gives CDR1 GTSNPN, CDR2 SVGIG (reference sequence). The V end was cut by 5 bases, the J end by 3 bases, with 11 bases between. The CDR3 contains 13 residues. CDR3 sequence: CAWDSRYGNTIYF. CDR3 in DNA: TGTGCCTGGGACAGTCGGTATGGAAACACCATATATTTT.

This clone was recorded a few times. V usage is TRBV19 and J usage is TRBJ1-2, with D hard to call. From germline, CDR1 is LNHDA and CDR2 SQIVND (reference sequence). The ends were cut back, 6 bases at V and 4 bases at J, with 9 bases in the middle. The CDR3 is 12 residues long. Here the CDR3 reads CASSLNSYGYTF. In DNA, the CDR3 is TGTGCCAGTAGCCTCAACAGCTATGGCTACACCTTC.

This clone has just a few counts. The chain recombines TRBV5-6 with TRBJ2-1, with D possibly TRBD2 on 5 matching bases. CDR1 is SGHDT, CDR2 YYEEEE, per germline. Trimming took off 3 bases at V and 4 bases at J, with 8 bases between the two ends. This CDR3 has 13 amino acids. The CDR3 DNA reads as TGTGCCAGCAGCTCGGGGTTTTACAATGAGCAGTTCTTC. Its translation is CASSSGFYNEQFF.

This clone showed up just a few times. The V gene is TRBV7-3, the J gene TRBJ2-7; TRBD2 is a possible D gene (5 bases). Germline CDR1 SGHTA, CDR2 FQGTGA. The V end lost 2 bases, the J end lost 2 bases, and 10 bases lay between the germline ends. This CDR3 has 14 amino acids. CDR3 coding DNA: TGTGCCAGCAGCTTAGGCCTGGGAGCCTACGAGCAGTACTTC. The encoded protein is CASSLGLGAYEQYF.

This chain joins TRBV30 and TRBJ1-1; no reliable D call. With 3 bases removed from V and 1 base from J, the gap between germline ends came to 9 bases. CDR1 and CDR2 from the germline V gene are GTSNPN and SVGIG (reference sequence). The CDR3 has 13 residues. CDR3 sequence: CAWRAQWNTEAFF. DNA of the CDR3: TGTGCCTGGAGGGCACAGTGGAACACTGAAGCTTTCTTT.

In its sample, this clone was seen a few times. The junction does not match germline at one end; this may be a read error. The rearrangement joins TRBV4-3 to TRBJ2-1, with 11 positions matching TRBD2. CDR3 length equals 16 residues. CDR1 is LGHNA and CDR2 is YSLEER in the germline V gene. The CDR3 region is CASSQASSTSGSSLLF. CDR3 in DNA: TGCGCCAGCAGCCAAGCAAGCAGTACTAGCGGGAGTAGCCTTCTCTTC.

The chain uses TRBV5-1 and TRBJ2-3, with TRBD1 matching 8 bases. V was pared by 7 bases and J by 4 bases, with 17 bases of the junction left unmatched. CDR3 length: 17 residues. Germline CDR1 is SGHRS and CDR2 is YFSETQ. The CDR3 coding sequence is TGCGCCAGCTCATTCGCCCTTGGACAGGGAAGGGCAGATACGCAGTATTTT. Translating it yields CASSFALGQGRADTQYF.

The chain recombines TRBV27 with TRBJ2-1; 9 positions agree with TRBD2. The CDR3 is 16 residues long. Germline CDR1 is MNHEY and CDR2 is SMNVEV (reference sequence). V dropped 5 bases and J dropped 0; count of bases not matched to a gene: 5. CDR3 DNA sequence: TGTGCCAGCAGTACGGTTAGCGGGAGCTCCTACAATGAGCAGTTCTTC. Translated, it gives CASSTVSGSSYNEQFF.

In its sample, this clone was seen many times. This rearrangement joins TRBV6-5 to TRBJ2-1; 7 nucleotides match TRBD1. There are 12 residues in the CDR3. The germline V gene has CDR1 MNHEY and CDR2 SVGAGI. With V trimmed by 8 bases and J by 15 bases, 13 bases remained unmatched. The CDR3 DNA is TGTGCCAGCCATGACAGGGTGAAGGCTCCGTTCTTC. Its translation: CASHDRVKAPFF.

The J gene is TRBJ1-5, the V gene TRBV6-1, with 11 bases identical to TRBD1. The CDR3 covers 15 residues. Germline V gives CDR1 MNHNS, CDR2 SASEGT. The junction had 8 bases not matched to a gene; V was cut back by 7 bases and J by 6 bases. The DNA for the CDR3 is TGTGCCAGCACCTCGGGACAGGGGGTAGGTCAGCCCCAGCATTTT. Its protein is CASTSGQGVGQPQHF.

There are a few counts of this clone. This chain links TRBV29-1 with TRBJ2-7; tentatively, D is TRBD2 (6 bases). The germline V and J ends were trimmed by 6 bases and 7 bases, with 25 bases remaining between them. CDR1 is SQVTM and CDR2 is ANQGSEA in the germline V gene. The CDR3 contains 15 residues. The CDR3 loop reads CSVDTGGPRKGEQYF. CDR3 nucleotides: TGCAGCGTAGACACCGGGGGACCGAGAAAAGGGGAGCAGTACTTC.

A few counts support this clone. The gene calls are TRBV7-2 and TRBJ2-3; maybe TRBD2 (6 bases). V was cut by 6 bases and J by 7 bases, with 20 bases left in between. Germline V lookup: CDR1 SGHTA, CDR2 FQGNSA. This CDR3 is 15 amino acids long. DNA for the CDR3: TGTGCCAGCAGTCTAATCCGGGACTCGCAGAATACGCAGTATTTT. Residues: CASSLIRDSQNTQYF.